Listed below are T cell receptor beta chains from one sample, sequenced in a study of molecular identifiers for immune sequencing clone quantification. TCRdb fed the PCR reads into MiXCR, producing one record per CDR3 protein. The profile shows 75,000 to 95,000 distinct CDR3 sequences, 25% of them singletons. Input material: naive CD8+ T cells from blood, with Jurkat cell RNA spiked in. These receptors all come from a human donor in good health. Some libraries in this study had Jurkat cell RNA spiked in. The CDR3 runs from the conserved cysteine through the conserved F or W. The order of the fields is D gene, V gene, J gene, clone size, CDR3 length, CDR3 DNA, CDR3 protein. A D gene is named only where the DNA matches it firmly. Size is omitted from some rows. Given values are once, few, many or a class for expanded clones.

d_call: -; v_call: TRBV7-9; j_call: TRBJ2-7; clone_size: few; cdr3_length: 12; cdr3_nt: TGTGCCAGCAGTACGGGGGTCGGCGAGCAGTACTTC; cdr3_aa: CASSTGVGEQYF
d_call: -; v_call: TRBV6-2/TRBV6-3; j_call: TRBJ2-1; clone_size: -; cdr3_length: 14; cdr3_nt: TGTGCCAGCAGTTCTTGGGGGCCGGGTACTGAGCAGTTCTTC; cdr3_aa: CASSSWGPGTEQFF
d_call: -; v_call: TRBV6-2/TRBV6-3; j_call: TRBJ2-5; clone_size: few; cdr3_length: 13; cdr3_nt: TGTGCCAGCAGTTACCCGAACCAAGAGACCCAGTACTTC; cdr3_aa: CASSYPNQETQYF
d_call: -; v_call: TRBV20-1; j_call: TRBJ2-7; clone_size: -; cdr3_length: 14; cdr3_nt: TGCAGTGCAACCTCTCTGAGGGGGGTGTACGAGCAGTACTTC; cdr3_aa: CSATSLRGVYEQYF
d_call: TRBD2; v_call: TRBV20-1; j_call: TRBJ2-3; clone_size: -; cdr3_length: 18; cdr3_nt: TGCAGTGCTAGAGATCCCCTAGCGGGGGGGATAAGGGAAGATACGCAGTATTTT; cdr3_aa: CSARDPLAGGIREDTQYF
d_call: -; v_call: TRBV29-1; j_call: TRBJ1-1; clone_size: many; cdr3_length: 12; cdr3_nt: TGCAGCGTCTACGGGACGAACACTGAAGCTTTCTTT; cdr3_aa: CSVYGTNTEAFF
d_call: TRBD1; v_call: TRBV4-3; j_call: TRBJ1-2; clone_size: -; cdr3_length: 19; cdr3_nt: TGCGCCAGCAGCCAAGATCGCCAGGGGGCGTCCCTTATAACGAGGGGCTACACCTTC; cdr3_aa: CASSQDRQGASLITRGYTF
d_call: -; v_call: TRBV30; j_call: TRBJ2-3; clone_size: many; cdr3_length: 15; cdr3_nt: TGTGCCTGCACCTCTGGGGCATCTAGCACAGATACGCAGTATTTT; cdr3_aa: CACTSGASSTDTQYF
d_call: -; v_call: TRBV7-9; j_call: TRBJ2-1; clone_size: -; cdr3_length: 13; cdr3_nt: TGTGCCAGCAGCTTAGCTCGTTACAATGAGCAGTTCTTC; cdr3_aa: CASSLARYNEQFF
d_call: -; v_call: TRBV12-3/TRBV12-4; j_call: TRBJ2-6; clone_size: many; cdr3_length: 14; cdr3_nt: TGTGCCAGCAGTCCCTTGGGTTGGCCCGCCGTCCTGACTTTC; cdr3_aa: CASSPLGWPAVLTF
d_call: -; v_call: TRBV19; j_call: TRBJ2-2; clone_size: many; cdr3_length: 14; cdr3_nt: TGTGCCAGTAGTATGACGGCACTCACCGGGGAGCTGTTTTTT; cdr3_aa: CASSMTALTGELFF
d_call: -; v_call: TRBV21-1; j_call: TRBJ2-3; clone_size: -; cdr3_length: 13; cdr3_nt: TGTGCCAGCAGCTTACAGTACACAGATACGCAGTATTTT; cdr3_aa: CASSLQYTDTQYF
d_call: -; v_call: TRBV20-1; j_call: TRBJ2-7; clone_size: -; cdr3_length: 13; cdr3_nt: TGCGGTGCTGCGGGACGGGCAGCCTACGAGCAGTGCTTC; cdr3_aa: CGAAGRAAYEQCF
d_call: -; v_call: TRBV7-9; j_call: TRBJ2-5; clone_size: -; cdr3_length: 13; cdr3_nt: TGTGCCAGCAGCTTAGCAGGGCACGAGACCCAGTACTTC; cdr3_aa: CASSLAGHETQYF
d_call: -; v_call: TRBV3-1; j_call: TRBJ2-3; clone_size: many; cdr3_length: 13; cdr3_nt: TGTGCCAGCAGCCAAGAGCTTGGGGATACGCAGTATTTT; cdr3_aa: CASSQELGDTQYF
d_call: TRBD1; v_call: TRBV27; j_call: TRBJ1-6; clone_size: few; cdr3_length: 15; cdr3_nt: TGTGCCAGCACAAGTGACAGGGAGGTCAATTCACCCCTCCACTTT; cdr3_aa: CASTSDREVNSPLHF
d_call: TRBD2; v_call: TRBV27; j_call: TRBJ2-5; clone_size: -; cdr3_length: 13; cdr3_nt: TGTGCCAGCAGTTTGGGACTAGGGGAGACCCAGTACTTC; cdr3_aa: CASSLGLGETQYF
d_call: -; v_call: TRBV29-1; j_call: TRBJ2-2; clone_size: many; cdr3_length: 15; cdr3_nt: TGCAGCGTTGCGTCCCCGGGACACAACACCGGGGAGCTGTTTTTT; cdr3_aa: CSVASPGHNTGELFF
d_call: -; v_call: TRBV6-2/TRBV6-3; j_call: TRBJ2-1; clone_size: few; cdr3_length: 15; cdr3_nt: TGTGCCAGCACCACAAGGACAGACTCCTACAATGAGCAGTTCTTC; cdr3_aa: CASTTRTDSYNEQFF
d_call: -; v_call: TRBV6-2/TRBV6-3; j_call: TRBJ1-1; clone_size: -; cdr3_length: 13; cdr3_nt: TGTGCCAGCAGGGGAGGTGGAAACACTGAAGCTTTCTTT; cdr3_aa: CASRGGGNTEAFF
d_call: -; v_call: TRBV29-1; j_call: TRBJ1-1; clone_size: many; cdr3_length: 12; cdr3_nt: TGCAGCGTTGTTGGGGGGCTTACTGAAGCTTTCTTT; cdr3_aa: CSVVGGLTEAFF
d_call: TRBD2; v_call: TRBV7-3; j_call: TRBJ2-1; clone_size: few; cdr3_length: 16; cdr3_nt: TGTGCCAGCAGCAAAATATCCGGGACTAATCACAATGAGCAGTTCTTC; cdr3_aa: CASSKISGTNHNEQFF
d_call: TRBD1; v_call: TRBV7-6; j_call: TRBJ2-2; clone_size: few; cdr3_length: 15; cdr3_nt: TGTGCCAGCAGCTTAGTCAGGGGGCAAACCGGGGAGCTGTTTTTT; cdr3_aa: CASSLVRGQTGELFF
d_call: -; v_call: TRBV27; j_call: TRBJ2-7; clone_size: -; cdr3_length: 13; cdr3_nt: TGTGCCAGCAGTTTAAAGGCGTCGTGCGAGCAGTACTTC; cdr3_aa: CASSLKASCEQYF
d_call: -; v_call: TRBV4-1; j_call: TRBJ2-3; clone_size: many; cdr3_length: 16; cdr3_nt: TGCGCCAGCAGCCAAGATCGTATGGTGAGACTGGATACGCAGTATTTT; cdr3_aa: CASSQDRMVRLDTQYF
d_call: TRBD1; v_call: TRBV7-6; j_call: TRBJ2-4; clone_size: -; cdr3_length: 19; cdr3_nt: TGTGCCAGCAGCTTAGCGATGGCAGGGGGCCCTTCCGCCAAAAACATTCAGTACTTC; cdr3_aa: CASSLAMAGGPSAKNIQYF
d_call: TRBD2; v_call: TRBV27; j_call: TRBJ2-1; clone_size: many; cdr3_length: 18; cdr3_nt: TGTGCCAGCAGTTTAGTGGGGTTAGCGGGGTTGGGGAACAATGAGCAGTTCTTC; cdr3_aa: CASSLVGLAGLGNNEQFF
d_call: -; v_call: TRBV13; j_call: TRBJ2-7; clone_size: few; cdr3_length: 12; cdr3_nt: TGTGCCAGCAGCCTAGTCGCTTACGAGCAGTACTTC; cdr3_aa: CASSLVAYEQYF
d_call: -; v_call: TRBV20-1; j_call: TRBJ2-5; clone_size: -; cdr3_length: 14; cdr3_nt: TGCAGTGCTAGAATAGCGTGGTGCCAAGAGACCCAGTACTTC; cdr3_aa: CSARIAWCQETQYF
d_call: -; v_call: TRBV6-2/TRBV6-3; j_call: TRBJ2-1; clone_size: once; cdr3_length: 15; cdr3_nt: TGTGCCGGCAGTTACGAGTATAGCTCCTACAATGAGCAGTTCTTC; cdr3_aa: CAGSYEYSSYNEQFF
d_call: TRBD2; v_call: TRBV24-1; j_call: TRBJ2-2; clone_size: many; cdr3_length: 18; cdr3_nt: TGTGCCACCAGTGATGCCCGGCTAGCGGGAGTTAATCCCGGGGAGCTGTTTTTT; cdr3_aa: CATSDARLAGVNPGELFF